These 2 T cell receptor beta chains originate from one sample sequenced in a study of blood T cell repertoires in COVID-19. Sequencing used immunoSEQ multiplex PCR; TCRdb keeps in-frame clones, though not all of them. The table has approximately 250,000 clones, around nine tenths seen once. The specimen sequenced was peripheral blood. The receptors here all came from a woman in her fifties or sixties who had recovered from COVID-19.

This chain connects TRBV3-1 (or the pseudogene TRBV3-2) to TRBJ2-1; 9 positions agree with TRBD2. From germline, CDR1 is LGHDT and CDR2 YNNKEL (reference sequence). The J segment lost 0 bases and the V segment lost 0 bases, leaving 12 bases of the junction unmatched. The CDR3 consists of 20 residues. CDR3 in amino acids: CASSQDRNSGGPSSYNEQFF. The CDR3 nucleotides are TGTGCCAGCAGCCAAGATAGGAATAGCGGGGGCCCGAGCTCCTACAATGAGCAGTTCTTC.

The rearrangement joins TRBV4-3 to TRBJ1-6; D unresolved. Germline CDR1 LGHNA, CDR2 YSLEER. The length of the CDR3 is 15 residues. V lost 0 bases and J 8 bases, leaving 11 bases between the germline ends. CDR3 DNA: TGCGCCAGCAGCCAAGATACCGGGGTCTATTCACCCCTCCACTTT. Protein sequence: CASSQDTGVYSPLHF.